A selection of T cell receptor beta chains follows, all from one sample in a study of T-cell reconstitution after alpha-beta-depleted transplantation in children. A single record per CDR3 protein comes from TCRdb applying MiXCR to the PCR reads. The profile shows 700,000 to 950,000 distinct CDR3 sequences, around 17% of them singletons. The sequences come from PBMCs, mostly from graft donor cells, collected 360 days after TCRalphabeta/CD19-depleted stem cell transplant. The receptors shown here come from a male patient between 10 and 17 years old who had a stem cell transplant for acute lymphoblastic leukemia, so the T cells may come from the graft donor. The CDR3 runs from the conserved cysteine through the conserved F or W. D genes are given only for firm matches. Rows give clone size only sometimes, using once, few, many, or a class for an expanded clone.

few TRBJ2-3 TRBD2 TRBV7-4 CASSRRLAGADTQYF
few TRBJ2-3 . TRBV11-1 CASSNPGTSTDTQYF
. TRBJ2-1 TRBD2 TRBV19 CASSIVRTSTYNEQFF
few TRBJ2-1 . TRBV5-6 CASSPIISQGGSYNEQFF
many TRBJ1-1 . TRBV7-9 CASSLGQTGTEAFF
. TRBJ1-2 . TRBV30 CAWSVQLTWGYTF
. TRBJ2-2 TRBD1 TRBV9 CASSPHGTGLNTGELFF
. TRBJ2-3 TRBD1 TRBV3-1 CASSRDRASTDTQYF
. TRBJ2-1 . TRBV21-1 CASSKARQRYNNEQFF
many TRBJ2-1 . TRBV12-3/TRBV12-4 CASSLAKPSQEYNEQFF
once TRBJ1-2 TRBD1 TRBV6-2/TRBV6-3 CASSYAGQGNYGYTF
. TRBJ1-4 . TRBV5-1 CASSFTVPNEKLFF
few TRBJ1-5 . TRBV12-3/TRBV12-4 CASSPWTGDSNQPQHF
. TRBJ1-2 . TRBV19 CASSISSGVAYGYTF
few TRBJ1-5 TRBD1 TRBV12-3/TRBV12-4 CASSMDRLSNQPQHF
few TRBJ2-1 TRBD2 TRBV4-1 CASSQAPASGSYEQFF
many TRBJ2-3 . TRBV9 CASSAMITDTQYF
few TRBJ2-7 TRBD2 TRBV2 CASSPGLAGAHYEQYF
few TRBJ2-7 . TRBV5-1 CASSFSTGPYEQYF
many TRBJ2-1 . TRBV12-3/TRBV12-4 CASSLVSNEQFF
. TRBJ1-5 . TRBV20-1 CSAMVGGYSNQPQHF
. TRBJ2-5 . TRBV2 CASTRPQETQYF
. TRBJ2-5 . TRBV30 CAWSETGRETQYF
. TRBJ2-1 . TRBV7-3 CASSPQGGEAAYNEQFF
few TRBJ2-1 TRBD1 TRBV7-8 CASSLRTGVYNEQFF
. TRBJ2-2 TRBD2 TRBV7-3 CASSLMASGITGELFF
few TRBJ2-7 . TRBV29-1 CSTFRNLYEQYF
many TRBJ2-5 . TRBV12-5 CASGLPRLTQETQYF
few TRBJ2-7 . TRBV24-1 CATSDQRRGSSYEQYF
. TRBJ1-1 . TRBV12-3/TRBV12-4 CASSPRVVVMNTEAFF
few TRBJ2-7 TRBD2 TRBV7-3 CASSFSSGPYEQYF
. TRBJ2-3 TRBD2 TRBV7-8 CASSLKAGGGMDTQYF
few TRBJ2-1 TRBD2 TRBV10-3 CAISRLAGGRESSYNEQFF
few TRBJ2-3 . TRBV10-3 CAISEGRVDTQYF
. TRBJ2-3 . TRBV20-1 CSARDPSSGADTQYF
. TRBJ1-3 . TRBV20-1 CSARTSSSGNTIYF
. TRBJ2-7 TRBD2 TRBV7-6 CASSLPGTSGPYEQYF
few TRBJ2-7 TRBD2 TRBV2 CASRGTSWTYEQYF
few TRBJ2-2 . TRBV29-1 CSVDQFNTGELFF
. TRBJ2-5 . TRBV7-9 CASSPWILKETQYF
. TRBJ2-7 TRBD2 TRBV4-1 CASSPTGLAQHEQYF
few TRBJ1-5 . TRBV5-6 CASSLGSPVNQPQHF
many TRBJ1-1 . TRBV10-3 CAISEWNRRGADTEAFF
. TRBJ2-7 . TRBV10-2 CASTPTPYEQYF
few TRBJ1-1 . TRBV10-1 CASRSHMGDEAFF
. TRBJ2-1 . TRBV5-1 CASSLASGVTYNEQFF
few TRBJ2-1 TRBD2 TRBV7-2 CASSPGGPLAGRGNEQFF
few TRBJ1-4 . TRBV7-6 CASSQGNEKLFF
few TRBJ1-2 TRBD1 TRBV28 CASGRIDRDRRNGYTF
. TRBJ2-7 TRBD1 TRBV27 CASSMSTGSYEQYF
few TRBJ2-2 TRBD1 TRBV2 CASSGLGQDLANTGELFF
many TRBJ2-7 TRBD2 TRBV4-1 CASSQEGAGALYEQYF
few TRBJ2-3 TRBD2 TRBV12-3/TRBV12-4 CASSLRGAGRADTQYF
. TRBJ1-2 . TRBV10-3 CAISEREMEGYTF
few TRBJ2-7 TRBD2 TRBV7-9 CASSSRRKWVSGSGYEQYF
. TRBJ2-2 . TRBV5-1 CASSLSGLIFGGTGELFF
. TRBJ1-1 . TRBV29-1 CSVVMNTEAFF
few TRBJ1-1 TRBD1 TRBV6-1 CASIVSGTGAPAFF
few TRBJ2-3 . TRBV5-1 CASRSTGTSTDTQYF
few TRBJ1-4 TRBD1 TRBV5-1 CASSNGTDINFEKLFF